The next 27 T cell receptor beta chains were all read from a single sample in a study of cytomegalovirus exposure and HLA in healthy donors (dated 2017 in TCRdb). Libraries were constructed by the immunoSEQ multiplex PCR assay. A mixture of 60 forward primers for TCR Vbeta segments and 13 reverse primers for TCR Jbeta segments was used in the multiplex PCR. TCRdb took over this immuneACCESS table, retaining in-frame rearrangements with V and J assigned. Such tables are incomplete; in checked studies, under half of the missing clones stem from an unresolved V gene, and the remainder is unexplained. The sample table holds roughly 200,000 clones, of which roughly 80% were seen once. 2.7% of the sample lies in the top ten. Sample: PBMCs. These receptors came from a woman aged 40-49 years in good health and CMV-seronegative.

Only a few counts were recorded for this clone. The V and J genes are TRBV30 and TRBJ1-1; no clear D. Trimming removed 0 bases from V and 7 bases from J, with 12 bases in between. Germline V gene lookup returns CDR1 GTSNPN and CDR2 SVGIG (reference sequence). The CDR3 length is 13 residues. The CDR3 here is CAWSVQNEYEAFF. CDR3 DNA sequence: TGTGCCTGGAGTGTACAGAATGAATATGAAGCTTTCTTT. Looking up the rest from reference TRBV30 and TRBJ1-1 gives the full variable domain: SQTIHQWPATLVQPVGSPLSLECTVEGTSNPNLYWYRQAAGRGLQLLFYSVGIGQISSEVPQNLSASRPQDRQFILSSKKLLLSDSGFYLCAWSVQNEYEAFFGQGTRLTVV.

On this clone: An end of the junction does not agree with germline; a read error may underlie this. CDR3 sequence reads: CASRSGTVGRSHF. Here the CDR3 DNA reads TGCGCCAGCAGAAGCGGGACGGTGGGAAGGAGTCACTTC. V and J are TRBV10-2 and TRBJ2-7, with TRBD2 matching 7 bases. The CDR3 is 13 residues long. The germline CDR1 and CDR2 sequences are WSHSY and SAAADI.

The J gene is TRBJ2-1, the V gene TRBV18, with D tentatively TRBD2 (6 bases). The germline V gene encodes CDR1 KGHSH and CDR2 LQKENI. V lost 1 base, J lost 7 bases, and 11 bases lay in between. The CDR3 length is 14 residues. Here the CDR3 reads CASSPRRGANEQFF. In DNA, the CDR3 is TGTGCCAGCTCACCACGGAGGGGTGCTAATGAGCAGTTCTTC.

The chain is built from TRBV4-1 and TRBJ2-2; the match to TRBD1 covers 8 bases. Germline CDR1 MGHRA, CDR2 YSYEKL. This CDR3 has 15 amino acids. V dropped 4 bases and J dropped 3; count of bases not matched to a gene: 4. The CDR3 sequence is CASSRPGQDTGELFF. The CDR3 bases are TGCGCCAGCAGCCGCCCGGGACAGGACACCGGGGAGCTGTTTTTT.

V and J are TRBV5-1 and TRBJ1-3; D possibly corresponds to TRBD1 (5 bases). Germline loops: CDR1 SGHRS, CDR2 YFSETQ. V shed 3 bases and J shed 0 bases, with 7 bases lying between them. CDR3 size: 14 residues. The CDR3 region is CASSSQASGNTIYF. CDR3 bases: TGCGCCAGCAGCTCACAGGCCTCTGGAAACACCATATATTTT.

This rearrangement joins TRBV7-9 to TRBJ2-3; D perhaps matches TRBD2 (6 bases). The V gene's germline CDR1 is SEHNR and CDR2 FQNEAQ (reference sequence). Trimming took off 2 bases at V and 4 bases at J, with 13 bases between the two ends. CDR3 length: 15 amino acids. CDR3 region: CASSLTGSVADTQYF. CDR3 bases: TGTGCCAGCAGCTTAACCGGGAGCGTTGCAGATACGCAGTATTTT.

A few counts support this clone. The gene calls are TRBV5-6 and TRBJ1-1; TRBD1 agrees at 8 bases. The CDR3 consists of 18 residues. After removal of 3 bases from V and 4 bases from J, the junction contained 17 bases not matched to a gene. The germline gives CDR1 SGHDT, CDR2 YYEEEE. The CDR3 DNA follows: TGTGCCAGCAGCTCGACCGCAGGGGGCGGAATGCGGGGCACTGAAGCTTTCTTT. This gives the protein CASSSTAGGGMRGTEAFF. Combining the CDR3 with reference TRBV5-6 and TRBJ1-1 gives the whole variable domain DAGVTQSPTHLIKTRGQQVTLRCSPKSGHDTVSWYQQALGQGPQFIFQYYEEEERQRGNFPDRFSGHQFPNYSSELNVNALLLGDSALYLCASSSTAGGGMRGTEAFFGQGTRLTVV.

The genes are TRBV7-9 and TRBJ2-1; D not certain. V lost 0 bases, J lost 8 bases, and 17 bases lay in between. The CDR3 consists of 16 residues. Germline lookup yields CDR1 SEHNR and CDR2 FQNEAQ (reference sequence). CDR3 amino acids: CASSLALSPGVYEQFF. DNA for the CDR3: TGTGCCAGCAGCTTAGCGCTGAGCCCCGGTGTCTATGAGCAGTTCTTC.

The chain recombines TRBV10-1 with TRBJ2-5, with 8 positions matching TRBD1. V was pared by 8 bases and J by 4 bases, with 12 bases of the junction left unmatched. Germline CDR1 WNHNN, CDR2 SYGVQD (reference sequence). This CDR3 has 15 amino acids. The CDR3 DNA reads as TGCGCCAGCGGCGAGGGCGGACAGGGCGGAGAGACCCAGTACTTC. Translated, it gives CASGEGGQGGETQYF.

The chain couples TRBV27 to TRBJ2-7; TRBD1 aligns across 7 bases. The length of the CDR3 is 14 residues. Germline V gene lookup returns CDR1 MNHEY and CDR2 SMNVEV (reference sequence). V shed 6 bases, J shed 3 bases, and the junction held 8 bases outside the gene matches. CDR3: CASSLRQGVYEQYF. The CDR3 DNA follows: TGTGCCAGCAGCTTAAGACAGGGAGTCTACGAGCAGTACTTC.

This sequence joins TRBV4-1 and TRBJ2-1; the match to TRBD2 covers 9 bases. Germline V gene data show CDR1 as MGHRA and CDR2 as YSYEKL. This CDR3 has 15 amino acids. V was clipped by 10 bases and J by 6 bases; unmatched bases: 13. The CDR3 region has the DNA TGCGCCACCCAAAACGGGACTAGCCGGATCAATGAGCAGTTCTTC. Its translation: CATQNGTSRINEQFF.

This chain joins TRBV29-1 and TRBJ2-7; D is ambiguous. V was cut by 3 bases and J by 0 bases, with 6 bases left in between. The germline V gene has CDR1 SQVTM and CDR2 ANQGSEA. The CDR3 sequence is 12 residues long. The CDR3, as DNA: TGCAGCGTTGAGGGCAGCTCCTACGAGCAGTACTTC. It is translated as CSVEGSSYEQYF.

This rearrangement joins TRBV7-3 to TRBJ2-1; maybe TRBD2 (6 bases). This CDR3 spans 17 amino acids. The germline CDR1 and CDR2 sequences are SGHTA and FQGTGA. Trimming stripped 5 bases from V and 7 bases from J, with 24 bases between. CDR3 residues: CASSIASGTPIGNEQFF. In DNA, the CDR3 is TGTGCCAGCAGCATAGCGTCCGGGACTCCTATCGGGAATGAGCAGTTCTTC.

Here the CDR3 reads CASSLRGRVEQYF. The CDR3 region has the DNA TGTGCCAGCAGCTTAAGGGGGCGGGTCGAGCAGTACTTC. This chain joins TRBV7-3 and TRBJ2-7; possibly TRBD1 for D (6 bases). Germline V gene data show CDR1 as SGHTA and CDR2 as FQGTGA. Trimming stripped 1 base from V and 6 bases from J, with 10 bases between. The CDR3 consists of 13 residues.

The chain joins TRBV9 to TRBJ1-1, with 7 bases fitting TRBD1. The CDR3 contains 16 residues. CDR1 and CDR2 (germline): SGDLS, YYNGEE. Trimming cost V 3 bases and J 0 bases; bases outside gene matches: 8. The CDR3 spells CASSARGQALNTEAFF. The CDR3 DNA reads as TGTGCCAGCAGCGCGCGAGGACAGGCCTTGAACACTGAAGCTTTCTTT.

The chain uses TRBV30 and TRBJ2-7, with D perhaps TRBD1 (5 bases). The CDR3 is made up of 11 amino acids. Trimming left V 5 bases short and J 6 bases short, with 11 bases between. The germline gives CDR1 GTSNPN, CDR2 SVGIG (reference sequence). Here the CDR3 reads CAWDDSLEQYF. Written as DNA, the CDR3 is TGTGCCTGGGATGACAGCCTCGAGCAGTACTTC.

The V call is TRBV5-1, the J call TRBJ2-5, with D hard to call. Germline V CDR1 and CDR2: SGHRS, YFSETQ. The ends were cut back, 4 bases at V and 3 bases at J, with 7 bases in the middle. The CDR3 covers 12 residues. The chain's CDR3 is CASSPVEETQYF. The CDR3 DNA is TGCGCCAGCAGCCCGGTGGAAGAGACCCAGTACTTC.

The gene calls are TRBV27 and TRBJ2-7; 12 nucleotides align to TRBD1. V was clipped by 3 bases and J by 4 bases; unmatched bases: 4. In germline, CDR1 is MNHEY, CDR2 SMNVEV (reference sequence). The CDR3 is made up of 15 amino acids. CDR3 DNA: TGTGCCAGCAGTTTGGGACAGGGGGCCTCGTACGAGCAGTACTTC. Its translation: CASSLGQGASYEQYF.

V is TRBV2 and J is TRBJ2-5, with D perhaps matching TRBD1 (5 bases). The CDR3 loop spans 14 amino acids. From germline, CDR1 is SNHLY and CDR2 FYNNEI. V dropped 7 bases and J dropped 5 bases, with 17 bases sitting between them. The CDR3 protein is CASTQRGSLETQYF. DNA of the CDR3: TGTGCCAGCACGCAAAGGGGATCTCTGGAGACCCAGTACTTC. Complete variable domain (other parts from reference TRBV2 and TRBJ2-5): EPEVTQTPSHQVTQMGQEVILRCVPISNHLYFYWYRQILGQKVEFLVSFYNNEISEKSEIFDDQFSVERPDGSNFTLKIRSTKLEDSAMYFCASTQRGSLETQYFGPGTRLLVL.

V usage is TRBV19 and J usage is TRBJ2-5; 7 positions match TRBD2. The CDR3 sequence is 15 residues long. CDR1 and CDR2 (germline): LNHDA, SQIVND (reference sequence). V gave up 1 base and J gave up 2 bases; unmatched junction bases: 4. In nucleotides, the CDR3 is TGTGCCAGTAGTATAGGCCTAGCGGCTCAAGAGACCCAGTACTTC. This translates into CASSIGLAAQETQYF.

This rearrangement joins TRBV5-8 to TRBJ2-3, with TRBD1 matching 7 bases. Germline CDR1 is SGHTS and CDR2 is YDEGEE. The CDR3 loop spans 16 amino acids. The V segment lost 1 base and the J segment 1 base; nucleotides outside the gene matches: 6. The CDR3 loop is CASSLRGRVGTDTQYF. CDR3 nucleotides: TGTGCCAGCAGCTTGAGGGGGCGTGTGGGCACAGATACGCAGTATTTT.

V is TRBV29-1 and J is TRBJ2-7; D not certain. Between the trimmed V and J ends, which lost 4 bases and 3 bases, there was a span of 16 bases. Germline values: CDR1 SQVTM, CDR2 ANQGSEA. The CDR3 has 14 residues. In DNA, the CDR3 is TGCAGCGTTGCCAACTATCCCAACTTCTACGAGCAGTACTTC. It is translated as CSVANYPNFYEQYF.

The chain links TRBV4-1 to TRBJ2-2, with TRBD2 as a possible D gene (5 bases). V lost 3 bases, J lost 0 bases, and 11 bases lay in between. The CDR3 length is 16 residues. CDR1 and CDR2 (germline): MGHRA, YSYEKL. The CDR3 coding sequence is TGCGCCAGCAGCCACGGCGGGCGAGCGAACACCGGGGAGCTGTTTTTT. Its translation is CASSHGGRANTGELFF.

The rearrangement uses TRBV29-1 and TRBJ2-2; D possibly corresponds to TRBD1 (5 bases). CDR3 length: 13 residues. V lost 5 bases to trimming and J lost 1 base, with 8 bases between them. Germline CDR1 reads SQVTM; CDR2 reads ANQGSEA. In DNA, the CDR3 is TGCAGCGTTACCCAGGGGAACACCGGGGAGCTGTTTTTT. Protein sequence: CSVTQGNTGELFF.

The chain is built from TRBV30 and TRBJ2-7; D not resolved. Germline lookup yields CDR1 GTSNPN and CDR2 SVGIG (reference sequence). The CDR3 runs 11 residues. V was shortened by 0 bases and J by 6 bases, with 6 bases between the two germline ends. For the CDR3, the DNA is TGTGCCTGGAGTGTACTTATCGAGCAGTACTTC. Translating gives CAWSVLIEQYF.

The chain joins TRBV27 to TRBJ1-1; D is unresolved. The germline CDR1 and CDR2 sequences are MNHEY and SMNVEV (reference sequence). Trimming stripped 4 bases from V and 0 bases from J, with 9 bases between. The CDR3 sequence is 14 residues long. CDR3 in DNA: TGTGCCAGCAGTTATGGAGAGATGAACACTGAAGCTTTCTTT. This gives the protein CASSYGEMNTEAFF.

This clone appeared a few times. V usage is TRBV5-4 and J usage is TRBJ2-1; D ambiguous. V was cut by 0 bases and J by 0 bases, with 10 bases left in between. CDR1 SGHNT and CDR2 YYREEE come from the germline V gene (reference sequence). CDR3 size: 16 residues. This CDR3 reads CASSLDHYNSYNEQFF. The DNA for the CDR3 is TGTGCCAGCAGCTTGGACCACTATAACTCCTACAATGAGCAGTTCTTC.